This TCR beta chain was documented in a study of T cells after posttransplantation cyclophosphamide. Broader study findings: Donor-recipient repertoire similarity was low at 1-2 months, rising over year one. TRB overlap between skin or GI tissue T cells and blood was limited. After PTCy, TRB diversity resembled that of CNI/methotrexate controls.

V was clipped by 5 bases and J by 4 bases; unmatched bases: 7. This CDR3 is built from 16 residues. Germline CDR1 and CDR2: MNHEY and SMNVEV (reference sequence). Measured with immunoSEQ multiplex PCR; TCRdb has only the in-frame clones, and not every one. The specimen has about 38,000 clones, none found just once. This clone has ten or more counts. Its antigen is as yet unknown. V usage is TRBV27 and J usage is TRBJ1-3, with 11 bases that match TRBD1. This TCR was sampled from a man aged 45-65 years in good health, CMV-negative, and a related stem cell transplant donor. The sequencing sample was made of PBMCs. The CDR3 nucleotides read TGTGCCAGCAGTCCGCTCGGACAGGGGGCAGGAAACACCATATATTTT. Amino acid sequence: CASSPLGQGAGNTIYF.